This T cell receptor (beta chain) came from a study of T cells in Graves' hyperthyroidism and ophthalmopathy. RNA transcripts served as the template for amplifying TCR beta CDR3 regions. First-round RT-PCR targeting the TCR CDR3 was performed with the HTBI primer set. TCRdb recomputed calls from the multiplex PCR reads with MiXCR, one row per CDR3 protein. The sample lists about 290,000 distinct CDR3 sequences, 13% seen once, with roughly 7.5% in the top ten. Germline CDR1 reads DFQATT; CDR2 reads SNEGSKA (reference sequence). The CDR3 is made up of 17 amino acids. Germline trimming cut 1 base from V and 0 bases from J; bases unmatched to any gene: 6. The table lists this clonotype with many counts.

J is TRBJ2-1 and V is TRBV20-1; 10 positions agree with TRBD2. The receptor's source is a woman younger than 45 with Graves' hyperthyroidism that later progressed to Graves' ophthalmopathy. Material: blood. This CDR3 is CSARVKRGGSSYNEQFF. The CDR3 nucleotides are TGCAGTGCTAGAGTGAAGCGGGGGGGAAGCTCCTACAATGAGCAGTTCTTC.